The 12 T cell receptor beta chains below were found in one sample sequenced in a study of OX40 agonist ivuxolimab in advanced cancers. The library was obtained by the immunoSEQ multiplex PCR assay. TCRdb took over this immuneACCESS table, retaining in-frame rearrangements with V and J assigned. Such tables are incomplete; in checked studies, under half of the missing clones stem from an unresolved V gene, and the remainder is unexplained. In all, the sample holds fewer than 45,000 clones, and around 92% of those were seen once. In total, the top ten clones hold 0.58% of the sample. This sample comprised CD4+ or CD8+ T cells sorted from blood, obtained in a trial of the OX40 agonist ivuxolimab. The receptors shown here come from an adult with an advanced solid tumor such as melanoma, head and neck, liver or kidney cancer.

This clone showed up just a few times. The chain couples TRBV5-1 to TRBJ1-1; D remains ambiguous. The germline V gene has CDR1 SGHRS and CDR2 YFSETQ. The V end was cut by 5 bases, the J end by 0 bases, with 14 bases between. The length of the CDR3 is 15 residues. This CDR3 reads CASSVSGFMNTEAFF. CDR3 nucleotides: TGCGCCAGCAGTGTCTCGGGGTTCATGAACACTGAAGCTTTCTTT. The full variable domain, its missing parts supplied by reference TRBV5-1 and TRBJ1-1, is KAGVTQTPRYLIKTRGQQVTLSCSPISGHRSVSWYQQTPGQGLQFLFEYFSETQRNKGNFPGRFSGRQFSNSRSEMNVSTLELGDSALYLCASSVSGFMNTEAFFGQGTRLTVV.

This rearrangement joins TRBV7-8 to TRBJ1-5, with TRBD1 matching over 8 bases. The CDR3 extends over 13 amino acids. V gave up 5 bases and J gave up 6 bases; unmatched junction bases: 3. Germline V CDR1 and CDR2: SGHVS, FQNEAQ. The CDR3 here is CASSGQGIQPQHF. CDR3 DNA: TGTGCCAGCAGCGGACAGGGCATTCAGCCCCAGCATTTT.

CDR3 amino acids: CASSSGLAGGPQYF. CDR3 nucleotides: TGCGCCAGCAGCTCGGGACTAGCGGGGGGACCCCAGTACTTC. The chain recombines TRBV5-1 with TRBJ2-5, with TRBD2 matching over 15 bases. Trimming at V came to 3 bases and at J to 9 bases, leaving 3 bases not matched to a gene. The germline V gene encodes CDR1 SGHRS and CDR2 YFSETQ. This CDR3 has 14 residues. Based on the CDR3 plus reference TRBV5-1 and TRBJ2-5, the full variable domain is KAGVTQTPRYLIKTRGQQVTLSCSPISGHRSVSWYQQTPGQGLQFLFEYFSETQRNKGNFPGRFSGRQFSNSRSEMNVSTLELGDSALYLCASSSGLAGGPQYFGPGTRLLVL.

V and J are TRBV9 and TRBJ2-3; D not resolved. The V end lost 4 bases, the J end lost 2 bases, and 11 bases lay between the germline ends. From germline, CDR1 is SGDLS and CDR2 YYNGEE. The CDR3 is 14 amino acids. The CDR3 loop reads CASSPSAYTDTQYF. The CDR3 coding sequence is TGTGCCAGCAGCCCGAGCGCGTACACAGATACGCAGTATTTT.

CDR3 loop: CASSPGMATDTQYF. The CDR3 nucleotides read TGTGCCAGCAGCCCGGGGATGGCCACAGATACGCAGTATTTT. The chain combines TRBV4-2 with TRBJ2-3; weak D call: TRBD2 (5 bases). This CDR3 region has 14 residues. Germline V gene lookup returns CDR1 LGHNA and CDR2 YNFKEQ. V was pared by 4 bases and J by 2 bases, with 10 bases between.

This clone occurred once. The chain carries TRBV11-3 and TRBJ1-2; TRBD1 is a possible D gene (5 bases). Germline CDR1 SGHNT, CDR2 YENEEA. Deletions cut 1 base from V and 6 bases from J, with 9 bases between. The CDR3 has 13 residues. CDR3 DNA: TGTGCCAGCAGCTTAGTCGGGGGTAATGGCTACACCTTC. It specifies CASSLVGGNGYTF. The entire variable domain, with the rest obtained from reference TRBV11-3 and TRBJ1-2, is as follows: EAGVVQSPRYKIIEKKQPVAFWCNPISGHNTLYWYLQNLGQGPELLIRYENEEAVDDSQLPKDRFSAERLKGVDSTLKIQPAELGDSAVYLCASSLVGGNGYTFGSGTRLTVV.

The chain combines TRBV7-9 with TRBJ1-1; D is possibly TRBD1 (6 bases). The germline CDR1 and CDR2 sequences are SEHNR and FQNEAQ (reference sequence). The CDR3 covers 14 residues. The ends were cut back, 5 bases at V and 3 bases at J, with 13 bases in the middle. CDR3 bases: TGTGCCAGCAGCCTCTGGGCAGGGGACACTGAAGCTTTCTTT. This encodes CASSLWAGDTEAFF.

The rearrangement links TRBV19 to TRBJ2-5; 7 bases match TRBD1. Germline V gene data show CDR1 as LNHDA and CDR2 as SQIVND (reference sequence). After removal of 3 bases from V and 5 bases from J, the junction contained 6 bases not matched to a gene. CDR3 size: 14 residues. The CDR3 spells CASSIPGTVETQYF. The CDR3 bases are TGTGCCAGTAGTATCCCCGGGACAGTGGAGACCCAGTACTTC.

The chain couples TRBV27 to TRBJ2-4, with D possibly being TRBD1 or TRBD2 (5 bases each). V was cut by 6 bases and J by 6 bases, with 15 bases left in between. Germline assignment: CDR1 MNHEY and CDR2 SMNVEV (reference sequence). The CDR3 sequence is 14 residues long. CDR3 amino acids: CASRSWGSGNIQYF. As DNA, the CDR3 is TGTGCCAGCAGGTCTTGGGGCAGCGGAAACATTCAGTACTTC.

The rearrangement uses TRBV19 and TRBJ1-2; D is uncertain. The CDR3 loop spans 13 amino acids. Trimming removed 5 bases at V and 3 bases at J, with 10 bases between. In germline, CDR1 is LNHDA, CDR2 SQIVND (reference sequence). The CDR3 loop reads CASSPWADYGYTF. The CDR3 region has the DNA TGTGCCAGTAGTCCCTGGGCTGACTATGGCTACACCTTC.

The chain combines TRBV18 with TRBJ2-3; D not certain. Germline V gene sequence: CDR1 KGHSH, CDR2 LQKENI. CDR3 size: 11 residues. V was pared by 3 bases and J by 2 bases, with 0 bases between. CDR3 amino acids: CASSPTDTQYF. The CDR3 DNA follows: TGTGCCAGCTCACCCACAGATACGCAGTATTTT.

The rearrangement joins TRBV18 to TRBJ1-1; 7 nucleotides line up with TRBD1. The V gene's germline CDR1 is KGHSH and CDR2 LQKENI. The CDR3 covers 15 residues. J was trimmed by 7 bases and V by 3 bases; bases with no gene match: 11. The CDR3 DNA sequence: TGTGCCAGCTCACCGACAACAGGGGCCCCTTATGAAGCTTTCTTT. It codes for CASSPTTGAPYEAFF.